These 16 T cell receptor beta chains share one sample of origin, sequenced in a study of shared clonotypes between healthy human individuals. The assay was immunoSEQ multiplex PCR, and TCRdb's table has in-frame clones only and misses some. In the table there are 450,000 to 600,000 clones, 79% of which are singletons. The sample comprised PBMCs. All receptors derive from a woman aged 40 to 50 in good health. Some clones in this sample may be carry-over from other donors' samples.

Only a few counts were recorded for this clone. CDR3 bases: TGTGCCAGCAGCTTGGTAGGACAGGGACACTATGGCTACACCTTC. Translated, it gives CASSLVGQGHYGYTF. This sequence joins TRBV5-6 and TRBJ1-2, with TRBD1 matching 8 bases. Germline-derived CDR1 and CDR2 are SGHDT and YYEEEE. The CDR3 runs 15 residues. V lost 0 bases to trimming and J lost 3 bases; unmatched junction nucleotides: 4.

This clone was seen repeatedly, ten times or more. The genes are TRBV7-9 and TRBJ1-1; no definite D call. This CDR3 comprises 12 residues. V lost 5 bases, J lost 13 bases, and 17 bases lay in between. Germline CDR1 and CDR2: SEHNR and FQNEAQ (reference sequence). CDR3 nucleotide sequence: TGTGCCAGCAGCCCAATGGATGTCTCAAGTTTCTTT. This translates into CASSPMDVSSFF.

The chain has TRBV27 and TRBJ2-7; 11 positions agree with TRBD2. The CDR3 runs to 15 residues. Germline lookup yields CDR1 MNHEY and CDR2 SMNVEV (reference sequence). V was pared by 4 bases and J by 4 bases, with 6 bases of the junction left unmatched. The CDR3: CASSSPGLAVYEQYF. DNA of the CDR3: TGTGCCAGCAGTTCACCGGGACTAGCGGTGTACGAGCAGTACTTC.

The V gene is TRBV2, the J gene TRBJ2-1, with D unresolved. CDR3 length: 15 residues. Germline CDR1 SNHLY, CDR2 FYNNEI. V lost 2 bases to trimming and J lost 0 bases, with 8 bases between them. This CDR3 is CASSERISSYNEQFF. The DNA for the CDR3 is TGTGCCAGCAGTGAAAGGATCAGCTCCTACAATGAGCAGTTCTTC.

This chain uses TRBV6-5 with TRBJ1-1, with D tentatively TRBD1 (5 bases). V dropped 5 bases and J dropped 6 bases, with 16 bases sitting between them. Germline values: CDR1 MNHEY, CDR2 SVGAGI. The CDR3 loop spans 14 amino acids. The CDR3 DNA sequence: TGTGCCAGCAGTCAGGGATTGGGTGCGCCTGAAGCTTTCTTT. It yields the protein CASSQGLGAPEAFF.

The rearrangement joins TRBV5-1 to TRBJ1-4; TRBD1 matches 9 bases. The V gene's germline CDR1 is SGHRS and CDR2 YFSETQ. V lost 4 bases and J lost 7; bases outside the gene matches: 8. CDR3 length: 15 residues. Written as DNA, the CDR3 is TGCGCCAGCAGCCAGACCGGGACAGGGCCTGAAAAACTGTTTTTT. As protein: CASSQTGTGPEKLFF. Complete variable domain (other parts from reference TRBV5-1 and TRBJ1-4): KAGVTQTPRYLIKTRGQQVTLSCSPISGHRSVSWYQQTPGQGLQFLFEYFSETQRNKGNFPGRFSGRQFSNSRSEMNVSTLELGDSALYLCASSQTGTGPEKLFFGSGTQLSVL.

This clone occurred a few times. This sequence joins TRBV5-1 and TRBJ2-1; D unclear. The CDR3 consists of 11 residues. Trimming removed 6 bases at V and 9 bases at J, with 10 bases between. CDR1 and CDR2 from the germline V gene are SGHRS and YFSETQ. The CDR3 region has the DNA TGCGCCAGCACCCCGGGCGGTGAGCAGTTCTTC. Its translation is CASTPGGEQFF.

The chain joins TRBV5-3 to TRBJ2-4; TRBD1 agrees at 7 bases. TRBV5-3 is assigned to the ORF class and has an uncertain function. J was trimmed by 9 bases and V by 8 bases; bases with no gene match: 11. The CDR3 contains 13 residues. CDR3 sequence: CASQDRVVGIQYF. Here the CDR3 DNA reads TGTGCCAGCCAAGACAGGGTAGTGGGCATTCAGTACTTC.

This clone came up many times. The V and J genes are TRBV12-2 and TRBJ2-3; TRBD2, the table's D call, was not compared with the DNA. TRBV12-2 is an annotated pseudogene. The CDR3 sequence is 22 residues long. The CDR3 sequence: CASRPDGVGLTPPISSTDTQYF. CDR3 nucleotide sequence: TGTGCAAGTCGCCCGGATGGGGTTGGACTAACCCCTCCCATATCTAGCACAGATACGCAGTATTTT.

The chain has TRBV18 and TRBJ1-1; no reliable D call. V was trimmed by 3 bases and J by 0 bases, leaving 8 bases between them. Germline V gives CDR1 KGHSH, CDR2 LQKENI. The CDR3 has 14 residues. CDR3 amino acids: CASSPPPMNTEAFF. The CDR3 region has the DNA TGTGCCAGCTCACCTCCCCCCATGAACACTGAAGCTTTCTTT.

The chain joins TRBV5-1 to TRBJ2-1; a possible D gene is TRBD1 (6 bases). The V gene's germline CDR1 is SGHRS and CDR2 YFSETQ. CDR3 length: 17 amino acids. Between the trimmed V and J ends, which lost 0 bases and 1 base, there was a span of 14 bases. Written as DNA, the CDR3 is TGCGCCAGCAGCTTGGGAAACCTCAGGGGTTCCTACAATGAGCAGTTCTTC. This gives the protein CASSLGNLRGSYNEQFF.

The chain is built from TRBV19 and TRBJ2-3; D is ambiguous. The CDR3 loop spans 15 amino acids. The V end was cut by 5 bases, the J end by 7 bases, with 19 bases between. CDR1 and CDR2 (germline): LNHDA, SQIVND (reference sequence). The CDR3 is CASSAPRAGGHTQYF. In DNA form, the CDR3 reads TGTGCCAGTAGTGCTCCCCGGGCCGGCGGCCATACGCAGTATTTT.

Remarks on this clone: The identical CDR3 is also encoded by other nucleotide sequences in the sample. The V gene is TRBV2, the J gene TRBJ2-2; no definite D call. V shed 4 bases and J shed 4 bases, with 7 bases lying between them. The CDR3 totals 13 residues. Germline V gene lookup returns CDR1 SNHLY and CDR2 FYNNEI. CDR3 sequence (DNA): TGTGCCAGCAGTGCTCAGCTCACCGGGGAGCTGTTTTTT. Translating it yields CASSAQLTGELFF.

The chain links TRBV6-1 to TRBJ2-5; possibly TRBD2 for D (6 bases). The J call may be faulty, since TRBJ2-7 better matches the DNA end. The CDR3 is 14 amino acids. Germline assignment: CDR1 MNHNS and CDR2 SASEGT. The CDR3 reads CASRVAELSYEQYF. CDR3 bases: TGTGCCAGCAGGGTAGCGGAGCTATCCTACGAGCAGTACTTC.

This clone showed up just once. The CDR3 DNA is TGTGCCAGCTCACCCGAGGGCGGACTGGCCTACGAGCAGTACTTC. Translation gives CASSPEGGLAYEQYF. The chain links TRBV18 to TRBJ2-7; D may be TRBD2 (5 bases). V gave up 3 bases and J gave up 2 bases, with 14 bases separating them. The CDR3 runs to 15 residues. Germline V gene lookup returns CDR1 KGHSH and CDR2 LQKENI.

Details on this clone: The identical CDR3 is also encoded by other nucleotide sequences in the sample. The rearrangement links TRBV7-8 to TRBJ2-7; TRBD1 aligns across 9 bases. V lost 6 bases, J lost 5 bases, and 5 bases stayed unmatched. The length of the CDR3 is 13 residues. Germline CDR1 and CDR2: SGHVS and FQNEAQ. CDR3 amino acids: CASSLDRGNEQYF. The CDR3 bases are TGTGCCAGCAGTTTGGACAGGGGAAACGAGCAGTACTTC.